The next 30 T cell receptor beta chains were all read from a single sample in a study of blood T cell repertoires in COVID-19 (dated by TCRdb to 2018 to 2020). Receptors were amplified or captured by the immunoSEQ multiplex PCR assay. The table was pulled from immuneACCESS by TCRdb, which kept in-frame rearrangements only. Such tables lose some clones; where checked, under half of the loss comes from unresolved V genes, and the rest has no known cause. This sample lists about 200,000 clones; over 75% were detected once. The ten biggest clones cover 2% to 3% of the sample. The sample comprised peripheral blood. Receptor source: a woman between 70 and 85 years old with COVID-19, enrolled during active disease.

CDR3 protein: CASSLDPQAPSYGYTF. Here the CDR3 DNA reads TGTGCCAGCAGCTTAGATCCTCAGGCCCCAAGCTATGGCTACACCTTC. The J gene is TRBJ1-2, the V gene TRBV11-2; no definite D call. V lost 0 bases, J lost 4 bases, and 15 bases lay in between. CDR1 and CDR2 from the germline V gene are SGHAT and FQNNGV. The CDR3 covers 16 residues.

This chain links TRBV6-4 with TRBJ2-3, with D tentatively TRBD2 (7 bases). There are 16 residues in the CDR3. CDR1 and CDR2 (germline): MRHNA, SNTAGT. Trimming left V 0 bases short and J 3 bases short, with 13 bases between. As DNA, the CDR3 is TGTGCCAGCAGTGACTCGCCGGGGAGGGGGACAGATACGCAGTATTTT. Encoded protein: CASSDSPGRGTDTQYF.

The V gene is TRBV18, the J gene TRBJ1-6; D ambiguous. Per the germline V gene, CDR1 is KGHSH and CDR2 is LQKENI. The CDR3 is 14 amino acids. V lost 1 base and J lost 5, with 6 bases in between. The CDR3 here is CASSPLPNNSPLHF. In DNA form, the CDR3 reads TGTGCCAGCTCACCACTTCCTAATAATTCACCCCTCCACTTT.

This chain joins TRBV6-1 and TRBJ2-7, with D possibly TRBD1 on 6 matching bases. The CDR3 runs to 14 residues. Germline CDR1 and CDR2: MNHNS and SASEGT. Deletions cut 5 bases from V and 2 bases from J, with 13 bases between. The CDR3 coding sequence is TGTGCCAGCAGTACAGGGTTTTCTCCCTACGAGCAGTACTTC. Residues: CASSTGFSPYEQYF.

This chain uses TRBV27 with TRBJ1-6, with 10 bases lining up with TRBD1. The CDR3 is 16 residues long. Germline V gene lookup returns CDR1 MNHEY and CDR2 SMNVEV (reference sequence). Germline trimming cut 6 bases from V and 7 bases from J; bases unmatched to any gene: 9. The CDR3 DNA is TGTGCCAGCAGCCGGGACAGGGGTTCTTGGAATTCACCCCTCCACTTT. It yields the protein CASSRDRGSWNSPLHF.

This chain links TRBV27 with TRBJ1-6, with 7 bases fitting TRBD1. This CDR3 is 15 amino acids long. The V segment lost 6 bases and the J segment 8 bases; nucleotides outside the gene matches: 10. Looked up from germline, CDR1 is MNHEY and CDR2 is SMNVEV (reference sequence). The CDR3 region is CASSDRQGLYSPLHF. Written as DNA, the CDR3 is TGTGCCAGCAGCGATAGACAGGGCCTTTATTCACCCCTCCACTTT.

This clone is a singleton in its sample. This rearrangement joins TRBV7-3 to TRBJ2-7, with 9 bases identical to TRBD1. From germline, CDR1 is SGHTA and CDR2 FQGTGA. CDR3 size: 16 residues. The J segment lost 3 bases and the V segment lost 3 bases, leaving 9 bases of the junction unmatched. The CDR3 nucleotides are TGTGCCAGCAGCTTGTACCCCCCGGGACAGGGCTACGAGCAGTACTTC. Residues: CASSLYPPGQGYEQYF.

The chain has TRBV7-2 and TRBJ1-1; possible D gene TRBD1, 5 bases. V was pared by 4 bases and J by 5 bases, with 17 bases between. The germline CDR1 and CDR2 sequences are SGHTA and FQGNSA. The CDR3 has 15 residues. The CDR3 DNA reads as TGTGCCAGCAGCTCTTGGGAGGGGCGGGATACTGAAGCTTTCTTT. Protein sequence: CASSSWEGRDTEAFF.

V and J are TRBV9 and TRBJ1-1, with 9 nucleotides matching TRBD1. This CDR3 region has 15 residues. Germline CDR1 is SGDLS and CDR2 is YYNGEE. J was trimmed by 0 bases and V by 4 bases; bases with no gene match: 4. The CDR3 DNA is TGTGCCAGCAGCACGGGACAGGGACTGAACACTGAAGCTTTCTTT. Its translation: CASSTGQGLNTEAFF.

This clone was observed a few times. The chain is built from TRBV24-1 and TRBJ2-5, with D maybe TRBD1 (6 bases). Per the germline V gene, CDR1 is KGHDR and CDR2 is SFDVKD. The ends were cut back, 0 bases at V and 1 base at J, with 8 bases in the middle. The CDR3 extends over 15 amino acids. The CDR3 sequence is CATSDLTGTQETQYF. CDR3 nucleotide sequence: TGTGCCACCAGTGATTTGACAGGGACCCAAGAGACCCAGTACTTC.

V gene TRBV4-2 combines with J gene TRBJ1-2; no clear D gene. Germline CDR1 LGHNA, CDR2 YNFKEQ. The CDR3 runs 14 residues. Trimming left V 1 base short and J 2 bases short, with 8 bases between. The CDR3 DNA reads as TGTGCCAGCAGCCAAGGGGAGGACAACTATGGCTACACCTTC. It codes for CASSQGEDNYGYTF.

This rearrangement joins TRBV29-1 to TRBJ2-2; D ambiguous. Deletions cut 4 bases from V and 3 bases from J, with 3 bases between. Germline V CDR1 and CDR2: SQVTM, ANQGSEA. The CDR3 has 11 amino acids. CDR3 protein: CSVADTGELFF. The DNA of the CDR3 is TGCAGCGTTGCCGACACCGGGGAGCTGTTTTTT.

V and J are TRBV28 and TRBJ2-3, with a tentative D call TRBD2 (6 bases). V was trimmed by 5 bases and J by 9 bases, leaving 12 bases between them. Germline values: CDR1 MDHEN, CDR2 SYDVKM. CDR3 length: 12 amino acids. The CDR3, as DNA: TGTGCCAGCAGTCGACTAGTATTAACGCAGTATTTT. Encoded protein: CASSRLVLTQYF. Filled out from reference TRBV28 and TRBJ2-3, the complete variable domain reads DVKVTQSSRYLVKRTGEKVFLECVQDMDHENMFWYRQDPGLGLRLIYFSYDVKMKEKGDIPEGYSVSREKKERFSLILESASTNQTSMYLCASSRLVLTQYFGPGTRLTVL.

This clone was detected once. The chain is built from TRBV9 and TRBJ1-2, with a weak D call TRBD1 (6 bases). Trimming cost V 4 bases and J 6 bases, with 16 bases left between them. Germline CDR1 reads SGDLS; CDR2 reads YYNGEE. This CDR3 contains 14 residues. In nucleotides, the CDR3 is TGTGCCAGCAGCCTACTCCGGGGGGCAAATGGCTACACCTTC. Its translation: CASSLLRGANGYTF.

Many counts were recorded for this clone. CDR3 in amino acids: CASSQESGGATDTQYF. The CDR3 DNA is TGTGCCAGCAGCCAAGAAAGCGGGGGGGCAACAGATACGCAGTATTTT. This sequence joins TRBV14 and TRBJ2-3; TRBD2 matches 10 bases. CDR1 and CDR2 (germline): SGHDN, FVKESK. V gave up 0 bases and J gave up 3 bases; unmatched junction bases: 3. CDR3 length: 16 amino acids.

The J gene is TRBJ1-6, the V gene TRBV23-1; possibly TRBD1 for D (5 bases). TRBV23-1 is placed among ORFs of uncertain function. Between the trimmed V and J ends, which lost 3 bases and 14 bases, there was a span of 17 bases. The CDR3 is 14 amino acids. CDR3 sequence (DNA): TGCGCCAGCAGTCATTGGGACTTTCCGGAGTCCCTCCACTTT. Residues: CASSHWDFPESLHF.

Comments on this clone: Distinct nucleotide sequences in the sample also encode this CDR3. V usage is TRBV7-6 and J usage is TRBJ2-2; possibly TRBD1 for D (5 bases). V lost 1 base, J lost 0 bases, and 9 bases lay in between. This CDR3 spans 16 amino acids. Germline V gene lookup returns CDR1 SGHVS and CDR2 FNYEAQ. Here the CDR3 reads CASSLEQASNTGELFF. CDR3 sequence (DNA): TGTGCCAGCAGCTTAGAACAGGCCTCGAACACCGGGGAGCTGTTTTTT.

Remarks on this clone: This sample also contains other DNA sequences that code for the same CDR3. The chain links TRBV19 to TRBJ1-3; the D gene is possibly TRBD1 (5 bases). There are 15 residues in the CDR3. CDR1 and CDR2 (germline): LNHDA, SQIVND (reference sequence). Trimming stripped 2 bases from V and 0 bases from J, with 8 bases between. CDR3 residues: CASSISGDSGNTIYF. CDR3 in DNA: TGTGCCAGTAGTATATCGGGGGACTCTGGAAACACCATATATTTT.

V usage is TRBV6-6 and J usage is TRBJ2-7; D possibly corresponds to TRBD1 (6 bases). Germline-derived CDR1 and CDR2 are MNHNY and SVGAGI (reference sequence). The CDR3 totals 14 residues. Trimming took 8 bases from V and 0 from J, leaving 14 bases between them. CDR3: CASLQGLSSYEQYF. CDR3 bases: TGTGCCAGCTTACAGGGCCTCAGCTCCTACGAGCAGTACTTC.

The chain is built from TRBV7-8 and TRBJ2-1; TRBD2 matches 11 bases. With 4 bases clipped from V and 5 bases from J, the junction kept 4 bases outside the gene matches. This CDR3 contains 15 residues. Germline values: CDR1 SGHVS, CDR2 FQNEAQ. Here the CDR3 DNA reads TGTGCCAGCAGCTACATAGCGGGAGGGGACAATGAGCAGTTCTTC. Its protein is CASSYIAGGDNEQFF. The entire variable domain, with the rest obtained from reference TRBV7-8 and TRBJ2-1, is as follows: GAGVSQSPRYKVAKRGQDVALRCDPISGHVSLFWYQQALGQGPEFLTYFQNEAQLDKSGLPSDRFFAERPEGSVSTLKIQRTQQEDSAVYLCASSYIAGGDNEQFFGPGTRLTVL.

The chain has TRBV7-9 and TRBJ2-2; TRBD1 might be the D (6 bases). Per germline, CDR1 SEHNR and CDR2 FQNEAQ (reference sequence). The V end lost 3 bases, the J end lost 1 base, and 18 bases lay between the germline ends. This CDR3 has 18 residues. CDR3 sequence (DNA): TGTGCCAGCAGCTTTGGGTCAGGGGCAACACGGAACACCGGGGAGCTGTTTTTT. This gives the protein CASSFGSGATRNTGELFF. Full variable domain (missing parts from reference TRBV7-9 and TRBJ2-2): DTGVSQNPRHKITKRGQNVTFRCDPISEHNRLYWYRQTLGQGPEFLTYFQNEAQLEKSRLLSDRFSAERPKGSFSTLEIQRTEQGDSAMYLCASSFGSGATRNTGELFFGEGSRLTVL.

The chain uses TRBV27 and TRBJ1-2; no clear D. V lost 3 bases to trimming and J lost 8 bases, with 13 bases between them. The CDR3 is 13 amino acids. Germline values: CDR1 MNHEY, CDR2 SMNVEV (reference sequence). CDR3 sequence reads: CASSFSKMRGYTF. The CDR3 DNA reads as TGTGCCAGCAGTTTTTCGAAGATGCGGGGCTACACCTTC.

The chain carries TRBV18 and TRBJ2-4; TRBD1 matches at 8 bases. The CDR3 runs to 16 residues. V dropped 0 bases and J dropped 6; count of bases not matched to a gene: 7. Germline V gene lookup returns CDR1 KGHSH and CDR2 LQKENI. CDR3: CASSPPAGGIGNIQYF. CDR3 sequence (DNA): TGTGCCAGCTCACCACCGGCAGGGGGCATCGGAAACATTCAGTACTTC.

The chain has TRBV19 and TRBJ2-2, with TRBD2 identical over 8 bases. The CDR3 is 14 amino acids. The germline CDR1 and CDR2 sequences are LNHDA and SQIVND (reference sequence). V dropped 7 bases and J dropped 4; count of bases not matched to a gene: 5. The CDR3 region is CASIGTRGTGELFF. CDR3 coding DNA: TGTGCCAGTATCGGGACTAGGGGCACCGGGGAGCTGTTTTTT.

This sequence joins TRBV13 and TRBJ1-2; possibly TRBD1 for D (5 bases). The V gene's germline CDR1 is PRHDT and CDR2 FYEKMQ (reference sequence). V dropped 1 base and J dropped 1 base, with 7 bases sitting between them. This CDR3 comprises 14 residues. The CDR3 coding sequence is TGTGCCAGCAGCTTAGAGACAGATAACTATGGCTACACCTTC. Protein product: CASSLETDNYGYTF. Full variable domain (missing parts from reference TRBV13 and TRBJ1-2): AAGVIQSPRHLIKEKRETATLKCYPIPRHDTVYWYQQGPGQDPQFLISFYEKMQSDKGSIPDRFSAQQFSDYHSELNMSSLELGDSALYFCASSLETDNYGYTFGSGTRLTVV.

The genes are TRBV6-6 and TRBJ2-7; TRBD2 agrees at 11 bases. The trim removed 7 bases at V and 4 bases at J, leaving 9 bases unmatched. This CDR3 comprises 15 residues. Germline CDR1 reads MNHNY; CDR2 reads SVGAGI (reference sequence). This chain's CDR3 is CASTSRVAGGYEQYF. The CDR3 DNA reads as TGTGCCAGCACCTCTCGCGTAGCGGGGGGGTACGAGCAGTACTTC.

The chain has TRBV25-1 and TRBJ1-5; TRBD1 is a possible D gene (6 bases). V was shortened by 3 bases and J by 1 base, with 10 bases between the two germline ends. This CDR3 comprises 15 residues. Germline CDR1 MGHDK, CDR2 SYGVNS. The CDR3 here is CASSDDRISNQPQHF. CDR3 bases: TGTGCCAGCAGTGATGACAGGATAAGCAATCAGCCCCAGCATTTT.

The CDR3 DNA reads as TGTGCCAGCAGCCGAGCGGGGGAGGTGAGCACTGAAGCTTTCTTT. This translates into CASSRAGEVSTEAFF. J is TRBJ1-1 and V is TRBV6-5, with D possibly matching TRBD1 (5 bases). The V end was cut by 6 bases, the J end by 4 bases, with 18 bases between. Germline CDR1 reads MNHEY; CDR2 reads SVGAGI. The CDR3 runs to 15 residues.

This clone was seen a handful of times. The chain links TRBV7-8 to TRBJ1-6; D unresolved. V was shortened by 1 base and J by 9 bases, with 16 bases between the two germline ends. The CDR3 spans 16 residues. Germline CDR1 is SGHVS and CDR2 is FQNEAQ. CDR3 DNA sequence: TGTGCCAGCAGCTTAGTTGCGTACTACGGAGGTTCACCCCTCCACTTT. Translating gives CASSLVAYYGGSPLHF.

The chain combines TRBV15 with TRBJ1-1; TRBD1 is a possible D gene (5 bases). V lost 9 bases and J lost 1, with 15 bases in between. This CDR3 is 14 amino acids long. Germline V gene data show CDR1 as LNHNV and CDR2 as YYDKDF (reference sequence). CDR3 region: CATSQLTENTEAFF. In DNA, the CDR3 is TGTGCCACGTCACAACTGACAGAGAACACTGAAGCTTTCTTT. Using reference TRBV15 and TRBJ1-1 for the parts outside the CDR3, the full variable domain is DAMVIQNPRYQVTQFGKPVTLSCSQTLNHNVMYWYQQKSSQAPKLLFHYYDKDFNNEADTPDNFQSRRPNTSFCFLDIRSPGLGDTAMYLCATSQLTENTEAFFGQGTRLTVV.